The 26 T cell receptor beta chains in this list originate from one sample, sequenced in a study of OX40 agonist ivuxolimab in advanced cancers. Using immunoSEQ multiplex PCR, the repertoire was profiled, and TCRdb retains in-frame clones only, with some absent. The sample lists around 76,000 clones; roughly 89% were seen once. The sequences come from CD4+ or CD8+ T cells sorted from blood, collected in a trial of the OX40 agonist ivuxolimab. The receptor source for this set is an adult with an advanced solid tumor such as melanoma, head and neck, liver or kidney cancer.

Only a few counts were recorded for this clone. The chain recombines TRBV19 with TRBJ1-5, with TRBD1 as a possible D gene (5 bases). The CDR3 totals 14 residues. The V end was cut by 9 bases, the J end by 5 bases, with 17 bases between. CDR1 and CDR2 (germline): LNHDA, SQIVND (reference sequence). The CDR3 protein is CASSWGPRDQPQHF. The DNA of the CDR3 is TGTGCCAGCTCTTGGGGCCCGAGGGATCAGCCCCAGCATTTT.

The DNA of the CDR3 is TGTGCCAGCAGTTTATCGGACAGGGGGCCTACAGATACGCAGTATTTT. Its translation is CASSLSDRGPTDTQYF. This chain connects TRBV27 to TRBJ2-3; the match to TRBD1 covers 11 bases. Germline trimming cut 0 bases from V and 3 bases from J; bases unmatched to any gene: 2. The CDR3 contains 16 residues. From germline, CDR1 is MNHEY and CDR2 SMNVEV (reference sequence).

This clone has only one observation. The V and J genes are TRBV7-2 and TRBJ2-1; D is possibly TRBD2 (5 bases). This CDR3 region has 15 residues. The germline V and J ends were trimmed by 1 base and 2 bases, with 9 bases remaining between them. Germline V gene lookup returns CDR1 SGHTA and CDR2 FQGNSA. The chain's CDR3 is CASSLGRETYNEQFF. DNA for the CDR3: TGTGCCAGCAGCTTAGGTCGGGAAACCTACAATGAGCAGTTCTTC. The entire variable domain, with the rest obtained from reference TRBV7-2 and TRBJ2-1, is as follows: GAGVSQSPSNKVTEKGKDVELRCDPISGHTALYWYRQSLGQGLEFLIYFQGNSAPDKSGLPSDRFSAERTGGSVSTLTIQRTQQEDSAVYLCASSLGRETYNEQFFGPGTRLTVL.

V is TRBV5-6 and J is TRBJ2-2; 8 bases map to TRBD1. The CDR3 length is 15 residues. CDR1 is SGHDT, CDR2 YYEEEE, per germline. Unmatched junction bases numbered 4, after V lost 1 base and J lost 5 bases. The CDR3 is CASSLQGAGTGELFF. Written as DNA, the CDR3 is TGTGCCAGCAGCTTGCAGGGGGCAGGGACCGGGGAGCTGTTTTTT.

The CDR3 nucleotides read TGTGCCAGCAGCGCCGGGGGGGAGCCTCTTCAGCCCCAGCATTTT. Protein: CASSAGGEPLQPQHF. This rearrangement joins TRBV9 to TRBJ1-5; D might be TRBD1 (5 bases). Germline CDR1 is SGDLS and CDR2 is YYNGEE. The CDR3 loop spans 15 amino acids. Trimming removed 3 bases from V and 6 bases from J, with 16 bases in between. The full variable domain, rest sourced from reference TRBV9 and TRBJ1-5, is DSGVTQTPKHLITATGQRVTLRCSPRSGDLSVYWYQQSLDQGLQFLIQYYNGEERAKGNILERFSAQQFPDLHSELNLSSLELGDSALYFCASSAGGEPLQPQHFGDGTRLSIL.

The DNA for the CDR3 is TGTGCCAGCAGTGAGTGGGATTCTTTCTATGGCTACACCTTC. It encodes CASSEWDSFYGYTF. The chain is built from TRBV2 and TRBJ1-2; D is undetermined. CDR1 and CDR2 (germline): SNHLY, FYNNEI. The CDR3 spans 14 residues. Trimming stripped 3 bases from V and 4 bases from J, with 12 bases between.

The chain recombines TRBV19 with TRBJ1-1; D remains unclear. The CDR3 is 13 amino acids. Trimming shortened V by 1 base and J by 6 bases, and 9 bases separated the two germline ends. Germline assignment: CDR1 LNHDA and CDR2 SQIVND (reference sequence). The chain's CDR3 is CASSIGVPPEAFF. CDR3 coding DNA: TGTGCCAGTAGTATAGGGGTCCCGCCTGAAGCTTTCTTT.

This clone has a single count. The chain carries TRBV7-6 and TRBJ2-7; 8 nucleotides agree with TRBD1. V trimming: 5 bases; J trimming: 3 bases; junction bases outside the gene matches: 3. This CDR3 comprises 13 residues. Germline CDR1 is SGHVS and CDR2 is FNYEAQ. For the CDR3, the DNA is TGTGCCAGCAGCCCCGACAGGGGCTACGAGCAGTACTTC. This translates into CASSPDRGYEQYF. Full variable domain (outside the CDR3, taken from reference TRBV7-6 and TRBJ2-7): GAGVSQSPRYKVTKRGQDVALRCDPISGHVSLYWYRQALGQGPEFLTYFNYEAQQDKSGLPNDRFSAERPEGSISTLTIQRTEQRDSAMYRCASSPDRGYEQYFGPGTRLTVT.

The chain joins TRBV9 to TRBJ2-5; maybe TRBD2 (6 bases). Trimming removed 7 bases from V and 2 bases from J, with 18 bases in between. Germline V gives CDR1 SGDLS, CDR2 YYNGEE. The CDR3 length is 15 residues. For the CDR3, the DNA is TGTGCCAGCTCTTATGGCGGGACGGGTCAAGAGACCCAGTACTTC. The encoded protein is CASSYGGTGQETQYF.

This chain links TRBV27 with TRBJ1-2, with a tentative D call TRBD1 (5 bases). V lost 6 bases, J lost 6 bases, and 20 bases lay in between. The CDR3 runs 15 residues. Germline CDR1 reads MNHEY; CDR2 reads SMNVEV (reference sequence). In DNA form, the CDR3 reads TGTGCCAGCAGCATGGCCTCGGGGCTGCTCGATGGCTACACCTTC. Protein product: CASSMASGLLDGYTF.

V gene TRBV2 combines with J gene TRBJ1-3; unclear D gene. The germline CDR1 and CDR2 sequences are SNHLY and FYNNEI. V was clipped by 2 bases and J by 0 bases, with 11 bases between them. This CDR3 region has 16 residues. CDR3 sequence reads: CASSESPRNSGNTIYF. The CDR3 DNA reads TGTGCCAGCAGTGAATCCCCCAGGAACTCTGGAAACACCATATATTTT.

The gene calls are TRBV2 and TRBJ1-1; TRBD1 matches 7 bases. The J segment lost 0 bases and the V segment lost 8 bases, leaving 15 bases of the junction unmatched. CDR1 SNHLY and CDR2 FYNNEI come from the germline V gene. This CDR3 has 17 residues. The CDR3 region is CASGGGQLYGLNTEAFF. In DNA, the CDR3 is TGTGCCAGCGGGGGGGGACAGCTTTACGGGTTGAACACTGAAGCTTTCTTT.

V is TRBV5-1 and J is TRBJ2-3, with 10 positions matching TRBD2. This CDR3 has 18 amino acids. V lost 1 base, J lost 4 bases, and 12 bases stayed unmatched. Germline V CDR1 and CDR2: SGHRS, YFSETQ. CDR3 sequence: CASSLLASGRSSADTQYF. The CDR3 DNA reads TGCGCCAGCAGCTTGTTGGCTAGCGGGAGATCCAGTGCAGATACGCAGTATTTT.

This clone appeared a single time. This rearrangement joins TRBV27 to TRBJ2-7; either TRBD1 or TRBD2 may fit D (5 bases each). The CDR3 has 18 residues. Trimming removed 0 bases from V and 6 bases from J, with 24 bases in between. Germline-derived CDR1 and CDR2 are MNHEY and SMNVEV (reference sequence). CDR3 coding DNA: TGTGCCAGCAGTTTATCGGTCGCCGGGGCTATGGTTCCGGGCGAGCAGTACTTC. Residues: CASSLSVAGAMVPGEQYF.

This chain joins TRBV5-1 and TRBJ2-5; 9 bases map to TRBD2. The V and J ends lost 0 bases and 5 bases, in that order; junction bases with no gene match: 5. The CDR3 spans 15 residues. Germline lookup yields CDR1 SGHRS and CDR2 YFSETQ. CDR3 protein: CASSLVFSGSETQYF. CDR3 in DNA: TGCGCCAGCAGCTTGGTTTTTAGCGGGAGTGAGACCCAGTACTTC.

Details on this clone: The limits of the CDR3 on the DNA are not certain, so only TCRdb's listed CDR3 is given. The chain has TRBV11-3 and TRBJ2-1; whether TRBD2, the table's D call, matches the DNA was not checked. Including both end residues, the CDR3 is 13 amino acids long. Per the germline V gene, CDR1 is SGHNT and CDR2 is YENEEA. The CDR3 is CASSLVAAGALFF.

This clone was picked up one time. The CDR3 DNA sequence: TGTGCCAGCAGTTTCGAACAGGGTGGGTACGAGCAGTACTTC. Translating it yields CASSFEQGGYEQYF. The rearrangement joins TRBV28 to TRBJ2-7; D may be TRBD1 (6 bases). Per germline, CDR1 MDHEN and CDR2 SYDVKM. Deletions cut 3 bases from V and 4 bases from J, with 13 bases between. This CDR3 contains 14 residues.

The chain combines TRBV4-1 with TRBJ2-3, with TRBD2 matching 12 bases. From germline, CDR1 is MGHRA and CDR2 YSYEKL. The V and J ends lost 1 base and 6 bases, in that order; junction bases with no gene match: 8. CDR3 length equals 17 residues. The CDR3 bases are TGCGCCAGCAGCCAAGTCGGACTAGCGGGACTCCAGGATACGCAGTATTTT. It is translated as CASSQVGLAGLQDTQYF.

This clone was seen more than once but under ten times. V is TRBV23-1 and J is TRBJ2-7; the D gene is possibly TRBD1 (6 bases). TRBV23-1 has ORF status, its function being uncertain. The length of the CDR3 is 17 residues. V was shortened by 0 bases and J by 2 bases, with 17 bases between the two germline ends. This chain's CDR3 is CASSQSPIPGVPYEQYF. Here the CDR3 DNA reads TGCGCCAGCAGTCAATCCCCCATCCCAGGGGTCCCCTACGAGCAGTACTTC.

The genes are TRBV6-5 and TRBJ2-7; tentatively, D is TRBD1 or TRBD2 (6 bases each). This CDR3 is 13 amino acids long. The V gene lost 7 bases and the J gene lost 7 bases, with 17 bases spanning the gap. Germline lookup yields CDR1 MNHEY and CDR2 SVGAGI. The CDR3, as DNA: TGTGCCAGCACCTCAGGGGCGGGAAGGGAGCAGTACTTC. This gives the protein CASTSGAGREQYF.

CDR3 nucleotide sequence: TGTGCCAGCAGCTTAGACAGGCTGGAGGAGCAGTACTTC. Translating it yields CASSLDRLEEQYF. The rearrangement links TRBV7-6 to TRBJ2-7; perhaps TRBD1 as D (5 bases). The CDR3 is made up of 13 amino acids. V was pared by 1 base and J by 7 bases, with 11 bases between. Germline assignment: CDR1 SGHVS and CDR2 FNYEAQ. Complete variable domain (other parts from reference TRBV7-6 and TRBJ2-7): GAGVSQSPRYKVTKRGQDVALRCDPISGHVSLYWYRQALGQGPEFLTYFNYEAQQDKSGLPNDRFSAERPEGSISTLTIQRTEQRDSAMYRCASSLDRLEEQYFGPGTRLTVT.

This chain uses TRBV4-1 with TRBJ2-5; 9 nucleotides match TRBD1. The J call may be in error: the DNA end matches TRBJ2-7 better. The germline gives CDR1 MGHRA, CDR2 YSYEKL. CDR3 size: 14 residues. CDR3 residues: CASSPDRGISEQYF. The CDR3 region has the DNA TGCGCCAGCAGCCCGGACAGGGGAATCAGCGAGCAGTACTTC.

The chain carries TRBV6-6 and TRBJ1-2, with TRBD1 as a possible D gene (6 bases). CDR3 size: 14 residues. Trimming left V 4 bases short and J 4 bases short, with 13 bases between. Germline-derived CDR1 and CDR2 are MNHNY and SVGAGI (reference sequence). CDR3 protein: CASSSRQEGYGYTF. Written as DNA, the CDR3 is TGTGCCAGCAGTTCTCGACAGGAAGGCTATGGCTACACCTTC.

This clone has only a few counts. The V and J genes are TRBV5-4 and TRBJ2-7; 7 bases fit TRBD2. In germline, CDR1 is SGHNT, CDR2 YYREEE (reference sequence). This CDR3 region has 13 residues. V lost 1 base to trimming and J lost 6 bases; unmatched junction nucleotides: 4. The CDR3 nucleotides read TGTGCCAGCAGCTTGAGTGGGACTATCGAGCAGTACTTC. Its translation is CASSLSGTIEQYF.

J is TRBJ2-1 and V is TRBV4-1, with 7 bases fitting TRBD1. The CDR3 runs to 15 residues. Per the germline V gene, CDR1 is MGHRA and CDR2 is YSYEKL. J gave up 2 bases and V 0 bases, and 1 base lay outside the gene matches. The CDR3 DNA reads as TGCGCCAGCAGCCAAGACCAGGGGGCCTACAATGAGCAGTTCTTC. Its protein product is CASSQDQGAYNEQFF.

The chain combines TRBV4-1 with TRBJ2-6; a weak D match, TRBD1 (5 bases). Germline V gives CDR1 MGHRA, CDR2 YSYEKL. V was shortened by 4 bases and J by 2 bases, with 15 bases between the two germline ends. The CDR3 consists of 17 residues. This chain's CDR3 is CASSLDSNMAGANVLTF. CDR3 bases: TGCGCCAGCAGCCTAGACAGTAACATGGCTGGGGCCAACGTCCTGACTTTC.